The 13 T cell receptor beta chains presented below share a single source sample, sequenced in a study of blood T cell repertoires in COVID-19. Method: immunoSEQ multiplex PCR; TCRdb's copy keeps in-frame clones and lacks some. The profile shows about 100,000 clones, 87% of them singletons. What was sequenced was peripheral blood. The receptors were sampled from a man aged 45-60 years with active COVID-19.

This clone showed up just once. V is TRBV21-1 and J is TRBJ2-7; TRBD2 reflects the table's D call only, with no check against the DNA. TRBV21-1 is noted as a pseudogene. The CDR3 has 18 residues. This CDR3 is CASSKAMPAGHNLYEQYF. For the CDR3, the DNA is TGTGCCAGCAGCAAAGCAATGCCAGCGGGACACAACTTATACGAGCAGTACTTC.

This clone was observed once. The chain has TRBV7-8 and TRBJ2-3; 7 bases are shared with TRBD1. Germline-derived CDR1 and CDR2 are SGHVS and FQNEAQ. The trim removed 5 bases at V and 4 bases at J, leaving 3 bases unmatched. There are 13 residues in the CDR3. DNA for the CDR3: TGTGCCAGCAGCACACAGGGGTCAGATACGCAGTATTTT. Translated: CASSTQGSDTQYF.

This clone was counted a single time. The rearrangement uses TRBV7-7 and TRBJ2-2, with 9 bases fitting TRBD1. Germline assignment: CDR1 SSHAT and CDR2 FNYEAQ (reference sequence). Germline trimming cut 6 bases from V and 5 bases from J; bases unmatched to any gene: 4. This CDR3 is 14 amino acids long. The CDR3 nucleotides read TGTGCCAGCAGAGCCGGGACAGGGACCGGGGAGCTGTTTTTT. As protein: CASRAGTGTGELFF.

The CDR3 DNA is TGTGCCATCAGGGAGACAGGGGACACAGATACGCAGTATTTT. This codes for CAIRETGDTDTQYF. This chain connects TRBV10-3 to TRBJ2-3, with 8 nucleotides matching TRBD1. V lost 6 bases, J lost 2 bases, and 4 bases stayed unmatched. The CDR3 is made up of 14 amino acids. Germline V lookup: CDR1 ENHRY, CDR2 SYGVKD.

This clone appeared once. J is TRBJ2-5 and V is TRBV30, with a weak D call TRBD1 (5 bases). Germline assignment: CDR1 GTSNPN and CDR2 SVGIG (reference sequence). The length of the CDR3 is 13 residues. The V end was cut by 0 bases, the J end by 4 bases, with 9 bases between. CDR3: CAWSVTQGETQYF. CDR3 DNA: TGTGCCTGGAGTGTAACCCAGGGAGAGACCCAGTACTTC.

This rearrangement joins TRBV6-2 or TRBV6-3 to TRBJ1-6; no clear D. Trimming took 4 bases from V and 2 from J, leaving 21 bases between them. CDR3 length equals 19 residues. Germline CDR1 and CDR2: MNHEY and SVGEGT. The CDR3, as DNA: TGTGCCAGCAGTTCGCTCATGAGAGGTTCCATCGCCTATAATTCACCCCTCCACTTT. This codes for CASSSLMRGSIAYNSPLHF.

This clone showed up just a few times. The CDR3 is CASSRGLNYGYTF. The CDR3 DNA follows: TGTGCCAGTAGTCGCGGGCTTAACTATGGCTACACCTTC. The gene calls are TRBV19 and TRBJ1-2; D is uncertain. The V gene lost 5 bases and the J gene lost 1 base, with 8 bases spanning the gap. The CDR3 length is 13 residues. The V gene's germline CDR1 is LNHDA and CDR2 SQIVND (reference sequence).

This sequence joins TRBV7-2 and TRBJ2-2; D not resolved. Deletions cut 3 bases from V and 6 bases from J, with 20 bases between. CDR3 length equals 17 residues. Germline loops: CDR1 SGHTA, CDR2 FQGNSA. The CDR3 reads CASSFYRSLGGSGELFF. In DNA, the CDR3 is TGTGCCAGCAGCTTCTATCGGAGCCTCGGCGGCTCCGGGGAGCTGTTTTTT.

This clone was recorded only once. V is TRBV5-8 and J is TRBJ1-1; D is unclear. Germline V lookup: CDR1 SGHTS, CDR2 YDEGEE. V lost 0 bases and J 1 base, leaving 7 bases between the germline ends. The CDR3 has 14 residues. CDR3 sequence reads: CASSLARRNTEAFF. The CDR3 DNA follows: TGTGCCAGCAGCTTGGCGCGGCGGAACACTGAAGCTTTCTTT.

The rearrangement joins TRBV6-5 to TRBJ2-1, with D perhaps TRBD1 (6 bases). The CDR3 sequence is 15 residues long. The V and J ends lost 6 bases and 0 bases respectively, with 12 bases between them. CDR1 is MNHEY and CDR2 is SVGAGI in the germline V gene. The CDR3 DNA follows: TGTGCCAGCAGCCCGGACAGTAGCTCCTACAATGAGCAGTTCTTC. Its translation: CASSPDSSSYNEQFF.

This chain connects TRBV11-2 to TRBJ1-5; a weak D match, TRBD1 (6 bases). There are 15 residues in the CDR3. Germline values: CDR1 SGHAT, CDR2 FQNNGV. The V and J ends lost 0 bases and 3 bases respectively, with 9 bases between them. The CDR3 DNA is TGTGCCAGCAGCTTAGATGGGGGCCACAATCAGCCCCAGCATTTT. This encodes CASSLDGGHNQPQHF.

The DNA for the CDR3 is TGTGCTAGTGGTTTGGTTAAGGGGGACGGAAACACCATATATTTT. This sequence encodes CASGLVKGDGNTIYF. The chain uses TRBV12-5 and TRBJ1-3, with D perhaps matching TRBD1 (6 bases). CDR3 length: 15 residues. Germline CDR1 and CDR2: LGHNT and FRNRAP. V gave up 0 bases and J gave up 4 bases, with 10 bases separating them.

The chain recombines TRBV20-1 with TRBJ1-1; the D is unclear. The CDR3 runs to 11 residues. Germline values: CDR1 DFQATT, CDR2 SNEGSKA (reference sequence). The V end was cut by 6 bases, the J end by 7 bases, with 12 bases between. In DNA, the CDR3 is TGCAGTGCCCGGCCTGGGCTTGAAGCTTTCTTT. Its protein product is CSARPGLEAFF.